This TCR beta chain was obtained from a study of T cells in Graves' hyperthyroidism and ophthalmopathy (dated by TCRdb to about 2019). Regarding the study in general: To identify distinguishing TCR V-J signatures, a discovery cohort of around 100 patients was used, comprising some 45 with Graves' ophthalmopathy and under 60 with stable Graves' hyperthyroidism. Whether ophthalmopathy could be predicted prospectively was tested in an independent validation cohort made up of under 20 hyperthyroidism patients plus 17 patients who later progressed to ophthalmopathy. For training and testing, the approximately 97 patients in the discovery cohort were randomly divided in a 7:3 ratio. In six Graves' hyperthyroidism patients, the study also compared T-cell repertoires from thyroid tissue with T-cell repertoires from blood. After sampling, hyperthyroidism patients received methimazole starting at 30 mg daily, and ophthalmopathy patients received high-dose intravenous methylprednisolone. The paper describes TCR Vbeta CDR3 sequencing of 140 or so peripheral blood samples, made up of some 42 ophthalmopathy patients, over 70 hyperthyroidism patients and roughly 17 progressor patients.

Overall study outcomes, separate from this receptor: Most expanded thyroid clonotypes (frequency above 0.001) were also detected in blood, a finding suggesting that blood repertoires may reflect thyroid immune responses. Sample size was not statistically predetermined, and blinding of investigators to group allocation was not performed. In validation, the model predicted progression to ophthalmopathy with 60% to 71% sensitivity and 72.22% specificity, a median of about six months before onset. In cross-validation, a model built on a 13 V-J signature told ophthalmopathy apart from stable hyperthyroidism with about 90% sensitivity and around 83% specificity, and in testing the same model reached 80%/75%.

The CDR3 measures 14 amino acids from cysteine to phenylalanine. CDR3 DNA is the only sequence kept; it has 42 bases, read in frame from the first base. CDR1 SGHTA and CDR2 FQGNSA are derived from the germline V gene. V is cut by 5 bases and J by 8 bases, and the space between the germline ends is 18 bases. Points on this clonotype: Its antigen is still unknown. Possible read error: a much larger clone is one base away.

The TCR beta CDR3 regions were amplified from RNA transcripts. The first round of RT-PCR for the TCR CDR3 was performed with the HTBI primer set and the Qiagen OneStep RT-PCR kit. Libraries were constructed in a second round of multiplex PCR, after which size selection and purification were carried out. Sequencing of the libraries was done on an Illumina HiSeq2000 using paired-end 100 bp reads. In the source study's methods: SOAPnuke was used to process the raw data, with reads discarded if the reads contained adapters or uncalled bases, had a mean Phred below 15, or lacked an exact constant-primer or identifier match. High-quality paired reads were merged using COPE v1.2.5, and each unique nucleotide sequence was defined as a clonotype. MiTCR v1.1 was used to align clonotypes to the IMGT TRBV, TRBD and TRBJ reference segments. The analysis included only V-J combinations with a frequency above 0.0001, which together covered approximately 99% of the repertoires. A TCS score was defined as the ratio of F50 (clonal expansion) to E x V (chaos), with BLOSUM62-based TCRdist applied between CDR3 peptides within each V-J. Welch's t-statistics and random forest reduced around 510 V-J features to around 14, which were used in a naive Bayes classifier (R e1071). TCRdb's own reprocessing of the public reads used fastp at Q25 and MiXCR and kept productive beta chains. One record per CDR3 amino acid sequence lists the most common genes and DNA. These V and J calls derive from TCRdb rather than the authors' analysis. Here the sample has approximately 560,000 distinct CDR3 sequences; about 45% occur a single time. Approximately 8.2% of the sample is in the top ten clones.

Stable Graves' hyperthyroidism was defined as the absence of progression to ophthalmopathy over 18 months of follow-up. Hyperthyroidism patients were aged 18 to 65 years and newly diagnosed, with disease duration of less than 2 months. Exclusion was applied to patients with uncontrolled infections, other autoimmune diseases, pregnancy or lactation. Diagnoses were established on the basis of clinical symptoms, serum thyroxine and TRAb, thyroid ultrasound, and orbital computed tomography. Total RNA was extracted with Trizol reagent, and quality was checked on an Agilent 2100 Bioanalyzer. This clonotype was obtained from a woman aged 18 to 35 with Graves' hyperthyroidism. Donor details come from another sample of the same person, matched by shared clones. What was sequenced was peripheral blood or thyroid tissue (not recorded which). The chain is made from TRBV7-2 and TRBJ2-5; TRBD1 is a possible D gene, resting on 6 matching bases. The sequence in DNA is TGTGCCAGCAGCGATGGGACAATCGAGCGAACCCAGTACTTC. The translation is CASSDGTIERTQYF. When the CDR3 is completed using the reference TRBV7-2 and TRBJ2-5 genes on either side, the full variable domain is GAGVSQSPSNKVTEKGKDVELRCDPISGHTALYWYRQSLGQGLEFLIYFQGNSAPDKSGLPSDRFSAERTGGSVSTLTIQRTQQEDSAVYLCASSDGTIERTQYFGPGTRLLVL.